This TCR beta chain was found in a study of PD-L1 blockade in urothelial cancer. This sample's time point: pretreatment peripheral blood. Method: immunoSEQ multiplex PCR; TCRdb's copy keeps in-frame clones and lacks some. Among under 95,000 clones listed, roughly 84% were seen once. The germline CDR1 and CDR2 sequences are GTSNPN and SVGIG (reference sequence). The V end lost 2 bases, the J end lost 9 bases, and 14 bases lay between the germline ends. The CDR3 spans 12 residues. The chain combines TRBV30 with TRBJ2-7; D is possibly TRBD1 (6 bases). This clonotype was obtained from a woman aged 70-85 years with urothelial cancer. The sample was PBMCs, taken around atezolizumab (anti-PD-L1) treatment. CDR3 amino acids: CAWSNAVRGQYF. For the CDR3, the DNA is TGTGCCTGGAGTAACGCCGTCAGGGGGCAGTACTTC.